Listed below are T cell receptor beta chains from one sample, sequenced in a study of STAT5B mutations in CD4+ large granular lymphocyte leukemia. Produced via immunoSEQ multiplex PCR; TCRdb's table is partial and in-frame only. This sample carries some 35,000 clones, approximately 88% of them seen once, and the ten largest clones take approximately 0.97%. Sequencing used CD4+ T cells from blood buffy coats. All receptors come from a human donor in good health. Each CDR3 is given with its conserved first and last residue. Fields, in order: J gene, V gene, D gene, clone size, CDR3 protein, CDR3 DNA. A D gene is named only where the DNA matches it firmly. Only some rows state a clone size, as once, few, many or a class for expanded clones.

j_call: TRBJ1-1
v_call: TRBV7-8
d_call: NA
clone_size: NA
cdr3_aa: CASRTGDKNTEAFF
cdr3_nt: TGTGCCAGCAGGACCGGGGACAAGAACACTGAAGCTTTCTTT

j_call: TRBJ2-4
v_call: TRBV7-2
d_call: TRBD2
clone_size: NA
cdr3_aa: CASSLESGTLHIQYF
cdr3_nt: TGTGCCAGCAGCTTAGAGAGCGGGACTCTGCACATTCAGTACTTC

j_call: TRBJ2-1
v_call: TRBV10-3
d_call: TRBD1
clone_size: NA
cdr3_aa: CAIGGGPTGTGLYNEQFF
cdr3_nt: TGTGCCATCGGGGGGGGACCAACCGGGACAGGGTTATACAATGAGCAGTTCTTC

j_call: TRBJ1-3
v_call: TRBV18
d_call: NA
clone_size: NA
cdr3_aa: CASSPRSSSGNTIYF
cdr3_nt: TGTGCCAGCTCACCAAGGTCCAGCTCTGGAAACACCATATATTTT

j_call: TRBJ1-1
v_call: TRBV14
d_call: NA
clone_size: NA
cdr3_aa: CASSQGTVNTEAFF
cdr3_nt: TGTGCCAGCAGCCAAGGAACAGTTAACACTGAAGCTTTCTTT

j_call: TRBJ1-1
v_call: TRBV19
d_call: TRBD1
clone_size: once
cdr3_aa: CASSALRSYRGQRTEAFF
cdr3_nt: TGTGCCAGTAGTGCTCTCAGATCCTACAGGGGGCAACGCACTGAAGCTTTCTTT

j_call: TRBJ2-7
v_call: TRBV7-2
d_call: TRBD2
clone_size: NA
cdr3_aa: CASSLAGLAQYEQYF
cdr3_nt: TGTGCCAGCAGCTTAGCCGGACTAGCCCAGTACGAGCAGTACTTC

j_call: TRBJ1-1
v_call: TRBV7-8
d_call: NA
clone_size: NA
cdr3_aa: CASSPAFAPAFF
cdr3_nt: TGTGCCAGCAGCCCCGCCTTCGCCCCTGCTTTCTTT

j_call: TRBJ2-3
v_call: TRBV5-1
d_call: NA
clone_size: NA
cdr3_aa: CASSFRGAEDTQYF
cdr3_nt: TGCGCCAGCAGCTTCAGGGGCGCGGAAGATACGCAGTATTTT

j_call: TRBJ2-2
v_call: TRBV4-3
d_call: NA
clone_size: NA
cdr3_aa: CASSPRVGLGTGELFF
cdr3_nt: TGCGCCAGCAGCCCCCGGGTGGGGTTAGGAACCGGGGAGCTGTTTTTT

j_call: TRBJ2-1
v_call: TRBV11-3
d_call: TRBD2
clone_size: NA
cdr3_aa: CASSLGAGSSYNEQFF
cdr3_nt: TGTGCCAGCAGCTTAGGAGCGGGGAGCTCCTACAATGAGCAGTTCTTC

j_call: TRBJ1-2
v_call: TRBV19
d_call: NA
clone_size: NA
cdr3_aa: CASRNREPNYGYTF
cdr3_nt: TGTGCCAGTAGGAACAGGGAGCCTAACTATGGCTACACCTTC

j_call: TRBJ2-1
v_call: TRBV2
d_call: TRBD1
clone_size: NA
cdr3_aa: CAGVRDRGPNEQFF
cdr3_nt: TGTGCCGGGGTTAGGGACAGGGGGCCTAATGAGCAGTTCTTC

j_call: TRBJ1-3
v_call: TRBV4-3
d_call: TRBD1
clone_size: NA
cdr3_aa: CASSQAGTGAYGNTIYF
cdr3_nt: TGCGCCAGCAGCCAGGCCGGGACAGGGGCGTATGGAAACACCATATATTTT

j_call: TRBJ2-7
v_call: TRBV7-3
d_call: NA
clone_size: NA
cdr3_aa: CASSPQGFSYEQYF
cdr3_nt: TGTGCCAGCAGCCCTCAGGGGTTCTCCTACGAGCAGTACTTC

j_call: TRBJ2-7
v_call: TRBV5-6
d_call: TRBD2
clone_size: NA
cdr3_aa: CASSSLLGVAGGYEQYF
cdr3_nt: TGTGCCAGCAGCTCCCTTTTGGGGGTAGCGGGAGGGTACGAGCAGTACTTC

j_call: TRBJ2-5
v_call: TRBV5-1
d_call: TRBD2
clone_size: NA
cdr3_aa: CASSSTSGSRVETQYF
cdr3_nt: TGCGCCAGCAGCTCTACTAGCGGGTCCAGGGTAGAGACCCAGTACTTC

j_call: TRBJ1-4
v_call: TRBV4-2
d_call: TRBD1
clone_size: once
cdr3_aa: CASSQEGQEEKLFF
cdr3_nt: TGTGCCAGCAGCCAAGAGGGACAGGAGGAAAAACTGTTTTTT

j_call: TRBJ2-2
v_call: TRBV5-1
d_call: TRBD2
clone_size: NA
cdr3_aa: CASSIRLAGDAGELFF
cdr3_nt: TGCGCCAGCAGCATAAGACTAGCGGGAGATGCCGGGGAGCTGTTTTTT

j_call: TRBJ1-1
v_call: TRBV5-6
d_call: TRBD1
clone_size: NA
cdr3_aa: CASTVSGTGMNTEAFF
cdr3_nt: TGTGCCAGCACAGTATCCGGGACAGGGATGAACACTGAAGCTTTCTTT

j_call: TRBJ2-7
v_call: TRBV28
d_call: NA
clone_size: NA
cdr3_aa: CASSFPPRSYEQYF
cdr3_nt: TGTGCCAGCAGTTTCCCGCCGAGGAGCTACGAGCAGTACTTC

j_call: TRBJ2-7
v_call: TRBV15
d_call: TRBD2
clone_size: NA
cdr3_aa: CATSRGMGRGSYEQYF
cdr3_nt: TGTGCCACCAGCAGAGGTATGGGGAGGGGTTCCTACGAGCAGTACTTC

j_call: TRBJ2-7
v_call: TRBV5-1
d_call: NA
clone_size: NA
cdr3_aa: CASSFEGGIYEQYF
cdr3_nt: TGCGCCAGCAGCTTCGAGGGGGGGATTTACGAGCAGTACTTC

j_call: TRBJ2-3
v_call: TRBV9
d_call: TRBD2
clone_size: NA
cdr3_aa: CASSRWLAGVADTQYF
cdr3_nt: TGTGCCAGCTCCCGATGGCTAGCGGGAGTCGCAGATACGCAGTATTTT

j_call: TRBJ1-2
v_call: TRBV10-3
d_call: NA
clone_size: NA
cdr3_aa: CAISGNERASGYTF
cdr3_nt: TGTGCCATCAGTGGAAATGAGCGGGCCTCGGGCTACACCTTC

j_call: TRBJ2-7
v_call: TRBV9
d_call: NA
clone_size: NA
cdr3_aa: CASSLGTGTNTYEQYF
cdr3_nt: TGTGCCAGCAGCCTAGGAACCGGGACAAACACCTACGAGCAGTACTTC

j_call: TRBJ2-5
v_call: TRBV19
d_call: NA
clone_size: NA
cdr3_aa: CASSGYTSEETQYF
cdr3_nt: TGTGCCAGTAGTGGCTACACCTCCGAAGAGACCCAGTACTTC

j_call: TRBJ1-2
v_call: TRBV5-1
d_call: NA
clone_size: NA
cdr3_aa: CASKETHYGYTF
cdr3_nt: TGCGCCAGCAAGGAGACGCACTATGGCTACACCTTC

j_call: TRBJ1-5
v_call: TRBV7-8
d_call: NA
clone_size: NA
cdr3_aa: CASSDITDQPQHF
cdr3_nt: TGTGCCAGCAGCGATATCACGGATCAGCCCCAGCATTTT

j_call: TRBJ1-1
v_call: TRBV7-2
d_call: TRBD1
clone_size: NA
cdr3_aa: CASSLPGQGKKAFF
cdr3_nt: TGTGCCAGCAGCCTCCCTGGACAGGGCAAGAAAGCTTTCTTT

j_call: TRBJ1-5
v_call: TRBV19
d_call: NA
clone_size: few
cdr3_aa: CASSSDQPQHF
cdr3_nt: TGTGCCAGTAGTTCGGATCAGCCCCAGCATTTT

j_call: TRBJ1-2
v_call: TRBV25-1
d_call: TRBD1
clone_size: NA
cdr3_aa: CASSEFKGDRGSGYTF
cdr3_nt: TGTGCCAGCAGTGAATTTAAAGGGGACAGGGGAAGTGGCTACACCTTC

j_call: TRBJ2-3
v_call: TRBV5-6
d_call: NA
clone_size: NA
cdr3_aa: CASSPGTDSTDTQYF
cdr3_nt: TGTGCCAGCAGCCCCGGGACGGATAGCACAGATACGCAGTATTTT

j_call: TRBJ2-3
v_call: TRBV7-2
d_call: TRBD2
clone_size: NA
cdr3_aa: CASSRRGGGLFSTDTQYF
cdr3_nt: TGTGCCAGCAGCCGGCGAGGCGGGGGGCTCTTTAGCACAGATACGCAGTATTTT

j_call: TRBJ2-7
v_call: TRBV7-6
d_call: NA
clone_size: NA
cdr3_aa: CASNCPTYEQYF
cdr3_nt: TGTGCCAGCAACTGCCCCACATACGAGCAGTACTTC

j_call: TRBJ2-7
v_call: TRBV5-8
d_call: TRBD2
clone_size: NA
cdr3_aa: CASSLGGGYYEQYF
cdr3_nt: TGTGCCAGCAGCTTGGGGGGGGGTTACTACGAGCAGTACTTC

j_call: TRBJ1-4
v_call: TRBV7-2
d_call: NA
clone_size: once
cdr3_aa: CASSLAGATNEKLFF
cdr3_nt: TGTGCCAGCAGCTTAGCAGGCGCAACTAATGAAAAACTGTTTTTT

j_call: TRBJ1-2
v_call: TRBV4-1
d_call: NA
clone_size: NA
cdr3_aa: CASSQDTRNYGYTF
cdr3_nt: TGCGCCAGCAGCCAAGACACACGTAACTATGGCTACACCTTC

j_call: TRBJ1-4
v_call: TRBV6-1
d_call: TRBD1
clone_size: NA
cdr3_aa: CASSQTRDRNEKLFF
cdr3_nt: TGTGCCAGCAGTCAAACCCGGGACAGGAATGAAAAACTGTTTTTT

j_call: TRBJ1-1
v_call: TRBV11-2
d_call: TRBD1
clone_size: few
cdr3_aa: CASSSLRGKLGTEAFF
cdr3_nt: TGTGCCAGCAGCTCCCTCAGGGGGAAGTTAGGCACTGAAGCTTTCTTT

j_call: TRBJ1-2
v_call: TRBV27
d_call: NA
clone_size: once
cdr3_aa: CASSQRELYGYTF
cdr3_nt: TGTGCCAGCAGTCAACGGGAGCTCTATGGCTACACCTTC